This TCR beta chain was recovered during a study of CD4 T cells in relation to SARS-CoV-2 and coronaviruses. The overall study: PBMCs were cultured with antigen for roughly 10 days before TCR beta sequencing. Findings and limits, study-wide: Pre-pandemic and post-infection samples never came from the same donor.

This clone was observed a handful of times. Its antigen is currently unknown. CDR3 length: 16 residues. Germline V gene sequence: CDR1 KGHSH, CDR2 LQKENI. Losses at the gene ends were 3 bases for V and 7 bases for J; bases not matched to a gene: 10. Sequenced by immunoSEQ multiplex PCR; TCRdb stores in-frame clones only, minus some. Of approximately 20,000 clones in the sample, around 80% were seen once. CD4+ T cells from unexposed donors were obtained before the COVID-19 pandemic (2011-2018). The cells were cultured for about ten days before CD4+ T cells were isolated. The origin of this receptor is a human donor in good health. The gene calls are TRBV18 and TRBJ2-1; TRBD2 aligns across 9 bases. The sequencing input was CD4+ T cells from PBMCs, cultured in vitro. The CDR3 here is CASSPTTGGRGNEQFF. The CDR3 bases are TGTGCCAGCTCACCGACTACTGGCGGGAGGGGGAATGAGCAGTTCTTC.